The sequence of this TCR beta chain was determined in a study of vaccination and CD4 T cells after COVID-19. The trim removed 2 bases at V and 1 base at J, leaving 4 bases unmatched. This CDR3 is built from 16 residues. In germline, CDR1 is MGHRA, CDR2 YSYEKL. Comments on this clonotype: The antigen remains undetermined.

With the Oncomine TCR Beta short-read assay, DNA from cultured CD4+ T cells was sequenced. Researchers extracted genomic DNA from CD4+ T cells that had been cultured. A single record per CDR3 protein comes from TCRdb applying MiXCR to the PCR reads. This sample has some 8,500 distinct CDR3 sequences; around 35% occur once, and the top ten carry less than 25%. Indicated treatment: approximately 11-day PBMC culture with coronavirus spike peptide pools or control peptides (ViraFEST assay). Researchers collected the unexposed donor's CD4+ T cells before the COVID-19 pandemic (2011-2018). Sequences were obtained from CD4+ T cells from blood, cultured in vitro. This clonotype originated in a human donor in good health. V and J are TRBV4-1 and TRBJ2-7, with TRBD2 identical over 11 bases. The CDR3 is CASSQIGLAGSYEQYF. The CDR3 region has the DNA TGCGCCAGCAGCCAAATCGGACTAGCGGGTTCCTACGAGCAGTACTTC.